These 7 T cell receptor beta chains originate from one sample sequenced in a study of blood T cell repertoires in COVID-19. TCRdb's copy holds only in-frame clones and misses some; the assay was immunoSEQ multiplex PCR. The table includes about 260,000 clones, about 85% detected once. The sequenced sample consisted of peripheral blood. Every receptor here comes from a man in his 60s with acute or convalescent COVID-19.

This clone was counted once. The V gene is TRBV28, the J gene TRBJ1-5, with TRBD1 identical over 7 bases. The CDR3 extends over 16 amino acids. Germline V lookup: CDR1 MDHEN, CDR2 SYDVKM. Unmatched junction bases numbered 20, after V lost 11 bases and J lost 7 bases. The CDR3 spells CAGSGTEPLLGQPQHF. In DNA form, the CDR3 reads TGTGCCGGATCGGGGACAGAGCCGCTCCTAGGACAGCCCCAGCATTTT.

The chain has TRBV4-1 and TRBJ2-4; D is unclear. Trimming pared 3 bases from V and 3 bases from J, leaving 9 bases between. The CDR3 contains 14 residues. Per the germline V gene, CDR1 is MGHRA and CDR2 is YSYEKL. The CDR3 coding sequence is TGCGCCAGCAGCCATGGCACCAACAAAAACATTCAGTACTTC. It codes for CASSHGTNKNIQYF.

The rearrangement links TRBV7-2 to TRBJ2-7; 10 nucleotides line up with TRBD1. CDR3 size: 15 residues. V shed 4 bases, J shed 3 bases, and the junction held 6 bases outside the gene matches. Looked up from germline, CDR1 is SGHTA and CDR2 is FQGNSA. The CDR3, as DNA: TGTGCCAGCAGCTCTTACGGGACAGGGGTCTACGAGCAGTACTTC. It specifies CASSSYGTGVYEQYF.

Concerning this clone itself: One junction end does not reproduce the germline sequence, and a read error may be involved. The chain couples TRBV7-3 to TRBJ2-2; the match to TRBD2 covers 12 bases. The CDR3 consists of 16 residues. CDR1 is SGHTA and CDR2 is FQGTGA in the germline V gene. In nucleotides, the CDR3 is TGTGCCAGCAGCGTAACTAGCGGGGGGTCCACCGGGGAGCTGTTTTTT. It codes for CASSVTSGGSTGELFF.

The chain combines TRBV7-3 with TRBJ1-1; D unclear. V gave up 5 bases and J gave up 0 bases, with 7 bases separating them. Germline values: CDR1 SGHTA, CDR2 FQGTGA. CDR3 length equals 13 residues. The CDR3 is CASSGAVNTEAFF. The CDR3 nucleotides read TGTGCCAGCAGCGGAGCCGTGAACACTGAAGCTTTCTTT. The full variable domain, in which reference TRBV7-3 and TRBJ1-1 provide the parts outside the CDR3, is GAGVSQTPSNKVTEKGKYVELRCDPISGHTALYWYRQSLGQGPEFLIYFQGTGAADDSGLPNDRFFAVRPEGSVSTLKIQRTERGDSAVYLCASSGAVNTEAFFGQGTRLTVV.

The J gene is TRBJ2-7, the V gene TRBV5-4, with 7 bases lining up with TRBD1. There are 15 residues in the CDR3. Looked up from germline, CDR1 is SGHNT and CDR2 is YYREEE (reference sequence). The ends lost 0 bases at V and 4 bases at J; junction bases unmatched: 7. CDR3 coding DNA: TGTGCCAGCAGCTTGGCCGGGACAGCTAGGTACGAGCAGTACTTC. Translated, it gives CASSLAGTARYEQYF.

The genes are TRBV28 and TRBJ2-5, with TRBD1 matching over 12 bases. The CDR3 has 18 residues. CDR1 MDHEN and CDR2 SYDVKM come from the germline V gene. J was trimmed by 5 bases and V by 6 bases; bases with no gene match: 16. The CDR3 sequence: CASRPGTGGAGFEETQYF. Written as DNA, the CDR3 is TGTGCCAGCAGGCCCGGGACAGGGGGCGCGGGGTTCGAGGAGACCCAGTACTTC. Drawing the rest from reference TRBV28 and TRBJ2-5, the complete variable domain is DVKVTQSSRYLVKRTGEKVFLECVQDMDHENMFWYRQDPGLGLRLIYFSYDVKMKEKGDIPEGYSVSREKKERFSLILESASTNQTSMYLCASRPGTGGAGFEETQYFGPGTRLLVL.